This T cell receptor (beta chain) was observed in a study of cytomegalovirus exposure and HLA in healthy donors. Study-level findings and limits: Among the CMV-associated chains, a few were confirmed in vitro as specific for CMV antigens. Rarity marked most TCR sequences, yet some public TCRs occurred in many donors.

Primers: 60 Vbeta forward and 13 Jbeta reverse. TCRdb keeps only in-frame clones here, not all; method: immunoSEQ multiplex PCR. The sample shows around 200,000 clones, 65% to 85% of them seen only once. Concerning this clone itself: Its antigen is unidentified.

Trimming took 10 bases from V and 4 from J; bases not matched to a gene: 16. The length of the CDR3 is 16 residues. Germline V gene lookup returns CDR1 SNHLY and CDR2 FYNNEI. Specimen: PBMCs. This chain links TRBV2 with TRBJ2-5; 9 nucleotides agree with TRBD1. This receptor was taken from a woman aged 18-30 years in good health and CMV-seronegative. The DNA for the CDR3 is TGTGCCACACCAATGCAGGGACAGGGTCAGAGAGAGACCCAGTACTTC. It encodes CATPMQGQGQRETQYF.